This T cell receptor beta chain is drawn from a study of T cell responses to AZD1222 COVID-19 vaccine. Study findings and constraints: There were mostly white British donors and more females than males, and clonal diversity was possibly underestimated.

A note on this clone: The antigen is unknown.

Germline V gene data show CDR1 as MDHEN and CDR2 as SYDVKM. The CDR3 is 18 residues long. V was pared by 3 bases and J by 7 bases, with 22 bases between. Some clones are missing from TCRdb's copy, which holds only in-frame ones; the method was immunoSEQ multiplex PCR. The sample comprises 130,000 to 150,000 clones, about 82% of which are singletons, and 5% to 6% rests with the top ten. The sample here was peripheral blood, taken 28 days after the second AZD1222 dose. This receptor was identified in an adult who received the AZD1222 COVID-19 vaccine. The rearrangement joins TRBV28 to TRBJ1-6, with D perhaps matching TRBD1 (5 bases). The CDR3 coding sequence is TGTGCCAGCAGTTTCTCATCGGCCCGGGGGGAGCAAAATTCACCCCTCCACTTT. It is translated as CASSFSSARGEQNSPLHF.